This T cell receptor (beta chain) was observed in a study of beta chain features in type 1 diabetes. Germline V gene lookup returns CDR1 MGHDK and CDR2 SYGVNS. The length of the CDR3 is 16 residues. The V gene end was trimmed by 4 bases and the J gene end by 7 bases; junction bases not matched to a gene: 12. Via CD45RO/CCR7/CD25/CD127/CD95/CD27, cells of the CD4+ naive, central memory, regulatory and stem cell-like memory subsets were sorted. Reverse transcription of all isolated RNA meant that expressed TCRB transcripts were sequenced. Here immunoSEQ multiplex PCR was the method, and the copy in TCRdb shows in-frame clones only, minus some. The sample has nearly 250,000 clones; roughly 70% are singletons.

V usage is TRBV25-1 and J usage is TRBJ2-1; TRBD1 aligns across 8 bases. Sequenced material: naive CD4+ T cells from blood. This clonotype was sampled from a man younger than 45 in good health. The CDR3 spells CASSARGQGNYNEQFF. DNA of the CDR3: TGTGCCAGCAGTGCCAGGGGGCAGGGGAACTATAATGAGCAGTTCTTC.